This T cell receptor (beta chain) was profiled in a study of cytomegalovirus exposure and HLA in healthy donors. Overall study results and limits: Several of the most significant clusters were apparently associated with common viral pathogens in a later analysis.

The PCR ran on 60 Vbeta and 13 Jbeta primers. The method was immunoSEQ multiplex PCR; TCRdb's version includes in-frame clones alone and lacks a portion of them. The profile covers around 200,000 clones, with less than 85% appearing a single time and 0.5% to 0.8% taken by the ten largest. Regarding this clone: Its specificity is not known.

From germline, CDR1 is SGHDT and CDR2 YYEEEE. V lost 3 bases to trimming and J lost 0 bases; unmatched junction nucleotides: 9. The CDR3 spans 18 residues. Sequenced: PBMCs. The chain joins TRBV5-6 to TRBJ2-6; 7 bases line up with TRBD1. This TCR derives from a boy under 18 in good health and CMV-seronegative. The CDR3 bases are TGTGCCAGCAGCTCCACCATCCGGGACAGCTCTGGGGCCAACGTCCTGACTTTC. Its translation is CASSSTIRDSSGANVLTF.